This T cell receptor beta chain comes out of a study of T cell responses to AZD1222 COVID-19 vaccine. Germline-derived CDR1 and CDR2 are SEHNR and FQNEAQ (reference sequence). The junction had 15 bases not matched to a gene; V was cut back by 5 bases and J by 7 bases. The CDR3 spans 16 residues. Measured with immunoSEQ multiplex PCR; TCRdb has only the in-frame clones, and not every one. The data contain 90,000 or so clones, about 86% of them singletons. The clonotype comes from an adult in good health. The sample consisted of peripheral blood, taken on day 0 of AZD1222 vaccination. The rearrangement joins TRBV7-9 to TRBJ2-7; 9 nucleotides align to TRBD2. CDR3 in amino acids: CASSQLLAGVYEEQYF. CDR3 nucleotide sequence: TGTGCCAGCAGCCAACTCTTAGCGGGAGTTTACGAGGAGCAGTACTTC.